The rows below give T cell receptor beta chains drawn from one sample of a study of shared clonotypes between healthy human individuals. The table came from immunoSEQ multiplex PCR; TCRdb's copy has only in-frame clones and leaves some out. The sample holds more than 2 million clones, approximately 96% seen once. What was sequenced was naive CD4+ T cells sorted from blood. The receptors were gathered from a man younger than 35 in good health. Each CDR3 is given with its conserved first and last residue. The D gene is left open where the match is weak. Clone size is stated in some rows and not others, as once, few, many or a class when expanded.

clone size,V gene,D gene,J gene,CDR3 DNA,CDR3 protein
-,TRBV5-4,-,TRBJ2-7,TGTGCCAGCAGCTTGGGGGCCATTAGCTCCTACGAGCAGTACTTC,CASSLGAISSYEQYF
-,TRBV7-8,TRBD1,TRBJ1-5,TGTGCCAGCAGCTCCTCTCAGGGGGGGAAAAATCAGCCCCAGCATTTT,CASSSSQGGKNQPQHF
-,TRBV29-1,TRBD1,TRBJ1-2,TGCAGCGTTGAAGTACTGTCGCCAGGGGGCTACTATGGCTACACCTTC,CSVEVLSPGGYYGYTF
-,TRBV29-1,TRBD1,TRBJ2-7,TGCAGCGTGGCAAGACAGGGGGCCTACGAGCAGTACTTC,CSVARQGAYEQYF
-,TRBV11-3,TRBD2,TRBJ2-3,TGTGCCAGCAGCTTATCGGGGGGGAATACGCAGTATTTT,CASSLSGGNTQYF
-,TRBV6-5,-,TRBJ2-7,TGTGCCAGCAGTATGGGGAGCGAGCAGTACTTC,CASSMGSEQYF
-,TRBV18,-,TRBJ2-6,TGTGCCAGCTCACCGGGCGGGGCCAACGTCCTGACTTTC,CASSPGGANVLTF
-,TRBV7-9,TRBD1,TRBJ2-1,TGTGCCAGCAGCTTAGCGTTGGGACAGTCCTACAATGAGCAGTTCTTC,CASSLALGQSYNEQFF
-,TRBV18,TRBD1,TRBJ1-2,TGTGCCAGCTCACTAGGGGACAGTTCCTATGGCTACACCTTC,CASSLGDSSYGYTF
-,TRBV6-4,-,TRBJ2-1,TGTGCCAGCACCAACGGGCCCCGTGAGCAGTTCTTC,CASTNGPREQFF
-,TRBV5-1,-,TRBJ2-3,TGCGCCAGCAGCTTGGAGAGAGGTGGCACAGATACGCAGTATTTT,CASSLERGGTDTQYF
-,TRBV6-5,-,TRBJ1-1,TGTGCCAGCAGACCGGGGAGGGGGGGGAACACTGAAGCTTTCTTT,CASRPGRGGNTEAFF
-,TRBV19,-,TRBJ1-4,TGTGCCAGTAGCGGGCTTAATGAAAAACTGTTTTTT,CASSGLNEKLFF
once,TRBV5-1,TRBD1,TRBJ2-1,TGCGCCAGCAGCCTGGGACAGTCCTACAATGAGCAGTTCTTC,CASSLGQSYNEQFF
-,TRBV18,-,TRBJ2-7,TGTGCCAGCTCACCCTTGTTGTACTCCTACGAGCAGTACTTC,CASSPLLYSYEQYF
-,TRBV6-1,TRBD2,TRBJ2-7,TGTGCCAGCAGTGAAGGAACGGGAGGCCCCTACGAGCAGTACTTC,CASSEGTGGPYEQYF
-,TRBV14,-,TRBJ1-1,TGTGCCAGCAGCCAAGCGGGGATTGAAGCTTTCTTT,CASSQAGIEAFF
-,TRBV14,-,TRBJ1-2,TGTGCCAGCAGCCAAGATCTCCGGGGCTACACCTTC,CASSQDLRGYTF
-,TRBV7-9,TRBD2,TRBJ2-7,TGTGCCAGCAGCCTCCGGACTAGTAGCGACGAGCAGTACTTC,CASSLRTSSDEQYF
-,TRBV5-4,-,TRBJ2-1,TGTGCCAGCAGCTCGTCCCTTCCCGGAGAGCAGTTCTTC,CASSSSLPGEQFF
-,TRBV18,-,TRBJ1-2,TGTGCCAGCTCACCAGCAAATGGGGGGCTGGATGGCTACACCTTC,CASSPANGGLDGYTF
-,TRBV25-1,-,TRBJ1-3,TGTGCCAGCAGTGAAGTGGCATCTGGAAACACCATATATTTT,CASSEVASGNTIYF
-,TRBV18,-,TRBJ2-5,TGTGCCAGCTCACCACCCACCGGGACAAAGTACCAAGAGACCCAGTACTTC,CASSPPTGTKYQETQYF
once,TRBV5-1,-,TRBJ2-7,TGCGCCAGCAGCTTGGATCTGGGTACGACTACGCGCGAGCAGTACTTC,CASSLDLGTTTREQYF
-,TRBV4-3,-,TRBJ2-7,TGCGCCAGCAGCCAAGATCTCCAGGACCGTTACGAGCAGTACTTC,CASSQDLQDRYEQYF
-,TRBV12-2,-,TRBJ1-2,TGTGCAAGTCGCTTAGGATTTAGGGGGAGGTATGGCTACACCTTC,CASRLGFRGRYGYTF
-,TRBV25-1,-,TRBJ1-5,TGTGCCAGCTCAGGGACCCGGACGGATCAGCCCCAGCATTTT,CASSGTRTDQPQHF
-,TRBV2,-,TRBJ1-2,TGTGCCAGCAGTATACAGACTAACTATGGCTACACCTTC,CASSIQTNYGYTF
-,TRBV7-9,TRBD2,TRBJ2-1,TGTGCCAGCAGCTTAGTGGCGCTAGCGGGAGGGTGGCACAATGAGCAGTTCTTC,CASSLVALAGGWHNEQFF
-,TRBV7-2,-,TRBJ1-2,TGTGCCAGCAGCCCAGAAGGGGTGGCCGGCTACACCTTC,CASSPEGVAGYTF
-,TRBV7-2,TRBD2,TRBJ2-1,TGTGCCAGCACCCTGACTAGCGGAACCAACAATGAGCAGTTCTTC,CASTLTSGTNNEQFF
once,TRBV28,-,TRBJ2-5,TGTGCCAGCAGTTTATTCTTGACGGGACTTACAGAGACCCAGTACTTC,CASSLFLTGLTETQYF
-,TRBV6-5,-,TRBJ2-5,TGTGCCAGCAGTTACTCGTCCGGGGATCTGGAGACCCAGTACTTC,CASSYSSGDLETQYF
-,TRBV30,-,TRBJ2-2,TGTGCCTGGAGTTGGAGCGGGCTGAACACCGGGGAGCTGTTTTTT,CAWSWSGLNTGELFF
-,TRBV4-3,TRBD1,TRBJ1-3,TGCGCCAGCAGCCAAACGGGACAGATCTCTGGAAACACCATATATTTT,CASSQTGQISGNTIYF
-,TRBV5-1,-,TRBJ2-5,TGCGCCAGCAGCTTGGCAGTTCAAGAGACCCAGTACTTC,CASSLAVQETQYF
-,TRBV5-1,-,TRBJ2-7,TGCGCCAGCAGCTCGGGGAGCCCTACCTACGAGCAGTACTTC,CASSSGSPTYEQYF
-,TRBV5-1,-,TRBJ2-2,TGCGCCAGCAGCTTGTTTGGGGGCAACACCGGGGAGCTGTTTTTT,CASSLFGGNTGELFF
few,TRBV5-4,-,TRBJ2-2,TGTGCCAGCAGCTCTACAAAGGGGCTCACCGGGGAGCTGTTTTTT,CASSSTKGLTGELFF
-,TRBV5-1,-,TRBJ1-5,TGCGCCAGCAGCTTGATGGGTTATAGCAATCAGCCCCAGCATTTT,CASSLMGYSNQPQHF
-,TRBV2,TRBD2,TRBJ2-2,TGTGCCAGCAGTGCGTACCGACTAGCGGGGATTTTCGCGAACACCGGGGAGCTGTTTTTT,CASSAYRLAGIFANTGELFF
-,TRBV7-2,-,TRBJ1-5,TGTGCCAGCAGCTTTGCCAAACTCAATCAGCCCCAGCATTTT,CASSFAKLNQPQHF
-,TRBV7-2,-,TRBJ2-2,TGTGCCAGCACCCGCACGAGCACCGGGGAGCTGTTTTTT,CASTRTSTGELFF
-,TRBV5-1,TRBD1,TRBJ2-2,TGCGCCAGCAGCCCAACAGGGGGCAACACCGGGGAGCTGTTTTTT,CASSPTGGNTGELFF
-,TRBV4-3,-,TRBJ2-2,TGCGCCAGCAGCCTCGAGGCGGCCGGGGAGCTGTTTTTT,CASSLEAAGELFF
-,TRBV7-8,-,TRBJ1-4,TGTGCCAGCAGCTTAGAGGGCTTTGCAGTGGAACTGTTTTTT,CASSLEGFAVELFF
-,TRBV5-1,-,TRBJ2-7,TGCGCCAGCAGCTTGGCCGGAAAGGGGAAGACCTACGAGCAGTACTTC,CASSLAGKGKTYEQYF
-,TRBV19,TRBD2,TRBJ2-7,TGTGCCAGTAATTTGACTAGCGGGGGGGCCAATCTTAACGAGCAGTACTTC,CASNLTSGGANLNEQYF
once,TRBV2,-,TRBJ2-3,TGTGCCAGCAGTGGATATGGGGGCGTTGATACGCAGTATTTT,CASSGYGGVDTQYF
-,TRBV10-2,TRBD2,TRBJ2-2,TGCGCCAGCAGTGAATCTAGCGGGGGGGGGACCGGGGAGCTGTTTTTT,CASSESSGGGTGELFF
-,TRBV30,-,TRBJ2-7,TGTGCCTGGAGTGACAGGAGGCGGGACAGGCAGTACTTC,CAWSDRRRDRQYF
-,TRBV7-9,-,TRBJ1-3,TGTGCCAGCAGCTTAGTTGAGGCGGGAAACACCATATATTTT,CASSLVEAGNTIYF
-,TRBV30,-,TRBJ2-1,TGTGCCTGGAGGCAACCTTCCCCTAGCTCCTACAATGAGCAGTTCTTC,CAWRQPSPSSYNEQFF
-,TRBV5-1,TRBD1,TRBJ2-5,TGCGCCAGCAGCTTGGGGGCAGGGGGAAGAGAGACCCAGTACTTC,CASSLGAGGRETQYF
-,TRBV7-9,-,TRBJ2-3,TGTGCCAGCAGCTTGACAGATACGCAGTATTTT,CASSLTDTQYF
-,TRBV5-1,TRBD2,TRBJ2-1,TGCGCCAGCAGCTTGGCCGCTAGCGGGAGGGGGAATGAGCAGTTCTTC,CASSLAASGRGNEQFF
-,TRBV10-3,TRBD2,TRBJ2-3,TGTGCCATCAATGGCGGGGGGCCCGGAGATACGCAGTATTTT,CAINGGGPGDTQYF
-,TRBV5-4,TRBD1,TRBJ1-4,TGTGCCAGCAGCTCATTTAACAGGGGGCAAAGTGAAAAACTGTTTTTT,CASSSFNRGQSEKLFF
-,TRBV15,-,TRBJ1-3,TGTGCCACTCAAGACAGGAGCTCTGGAAACACCATATATTTT,CATQDRSSGNTIYF